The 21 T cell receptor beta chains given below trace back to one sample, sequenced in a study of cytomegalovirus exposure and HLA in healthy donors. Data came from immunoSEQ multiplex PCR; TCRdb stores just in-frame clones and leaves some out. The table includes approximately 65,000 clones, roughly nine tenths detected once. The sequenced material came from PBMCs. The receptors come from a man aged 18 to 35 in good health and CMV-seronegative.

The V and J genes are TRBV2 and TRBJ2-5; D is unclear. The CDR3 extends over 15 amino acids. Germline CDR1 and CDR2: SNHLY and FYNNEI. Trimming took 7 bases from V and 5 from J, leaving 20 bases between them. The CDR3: CASMDGGFDGETQYF. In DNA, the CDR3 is TGTGCCAGCATGGATGGCGGTTTCGACGGGGAGACCCAGTACTTC.

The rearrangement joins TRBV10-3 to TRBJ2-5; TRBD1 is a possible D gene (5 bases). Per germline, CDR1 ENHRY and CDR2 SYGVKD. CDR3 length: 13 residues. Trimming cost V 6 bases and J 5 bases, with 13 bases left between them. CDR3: CAIRDSQWETQYF. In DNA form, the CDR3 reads TGTGCCATCAGAGACAGTCAATGGGAGACCCAGTACTTC.

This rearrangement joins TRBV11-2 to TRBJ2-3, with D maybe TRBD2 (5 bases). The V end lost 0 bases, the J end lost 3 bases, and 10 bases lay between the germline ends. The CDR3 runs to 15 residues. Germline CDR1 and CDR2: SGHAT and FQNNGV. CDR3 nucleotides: TGTGCCAGCAGCTTAGATACGGGCGGGACAGATACGCAGTATTTT. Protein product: CASSLDTGGTDTQYF.

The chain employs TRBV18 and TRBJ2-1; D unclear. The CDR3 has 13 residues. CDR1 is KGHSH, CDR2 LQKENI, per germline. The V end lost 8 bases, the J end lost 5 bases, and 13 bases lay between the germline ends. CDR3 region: CASTPQVDNEQFF. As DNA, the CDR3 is TGTGCCAGCACCCCGCAGGTGGACAATGAGCAGTTCTTC.

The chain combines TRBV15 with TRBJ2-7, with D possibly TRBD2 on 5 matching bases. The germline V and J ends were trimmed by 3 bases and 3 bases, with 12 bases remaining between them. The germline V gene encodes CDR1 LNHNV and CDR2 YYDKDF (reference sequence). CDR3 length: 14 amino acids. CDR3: CATSRYQADYEQYF. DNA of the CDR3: TGTGCCACCAGCAGGTACCAAGCGGACTACGAGCAGTACTTC. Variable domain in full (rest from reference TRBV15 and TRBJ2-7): DAMVIQNPRYQVTQFGKPVTLSCSQTLNHNVMYWYQQKSSQAPKLLFHYYDKDFNNEADTPDNFQSRRPNTSFCFLDIRSPGLGDTAMYLCATSRYQADYEQYFGPGTRLTVT.

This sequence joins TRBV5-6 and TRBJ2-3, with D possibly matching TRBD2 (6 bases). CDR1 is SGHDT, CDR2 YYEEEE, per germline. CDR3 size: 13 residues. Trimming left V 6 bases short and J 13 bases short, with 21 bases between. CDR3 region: CASILNVGEAEYF. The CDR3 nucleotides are TGTGCCAGCATCCTGAATGTCGGGGAGGCAGAGTATTTT.

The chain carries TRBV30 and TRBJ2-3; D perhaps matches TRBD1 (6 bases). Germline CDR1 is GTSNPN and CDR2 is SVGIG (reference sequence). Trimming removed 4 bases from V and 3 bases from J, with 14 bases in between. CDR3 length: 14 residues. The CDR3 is CAWTAGAWTDTQYF. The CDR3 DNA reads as TGTGCCTGGACTGCAGGGGCATGGACAGATACGCAGTATTTT.

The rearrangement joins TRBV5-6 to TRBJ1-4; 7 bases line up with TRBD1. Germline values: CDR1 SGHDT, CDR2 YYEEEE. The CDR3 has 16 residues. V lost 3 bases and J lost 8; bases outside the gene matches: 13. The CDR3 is CASSSGGQNFLEKLFF. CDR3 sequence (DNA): TGTGCCAGCAGCTCAGGGGGTCAAAACTTTCTAGAAAAACTGTTTTTT. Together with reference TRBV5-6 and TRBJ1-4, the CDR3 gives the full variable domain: DAGVTQSPTHLIKTRGQQVTLRCSPKSGHDTVSWYQQALGQGPQFIFQYYEEEERQRGNFPDRFSGHQFPNYSSELNVNALLLGDSALYLCASSSGGQNFLEKLFFGSGTQLSVL.

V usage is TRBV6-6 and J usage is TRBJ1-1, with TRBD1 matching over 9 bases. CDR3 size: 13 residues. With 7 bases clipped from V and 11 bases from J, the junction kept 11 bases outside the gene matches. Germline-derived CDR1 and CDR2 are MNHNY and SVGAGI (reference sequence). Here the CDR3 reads CASTLWDRVGAFF. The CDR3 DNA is TGTGCCAGCACCTTATGGGACAGGGTTGGGGCTTTCTTT.

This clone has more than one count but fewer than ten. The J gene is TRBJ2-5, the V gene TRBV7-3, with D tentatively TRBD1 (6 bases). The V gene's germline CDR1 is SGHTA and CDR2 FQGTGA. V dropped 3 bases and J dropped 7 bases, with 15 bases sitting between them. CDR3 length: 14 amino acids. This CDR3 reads CASSFIHRDGTQYF. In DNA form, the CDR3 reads TGTGCCAGCAGCTTTATTCACAGGGACGGGACCCAGTACTTC.

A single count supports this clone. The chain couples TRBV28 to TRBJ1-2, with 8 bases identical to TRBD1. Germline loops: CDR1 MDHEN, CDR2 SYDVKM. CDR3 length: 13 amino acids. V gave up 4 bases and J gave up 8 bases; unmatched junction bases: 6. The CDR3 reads CASSWGQAAGYTF. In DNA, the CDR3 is TGTGCCAGCAGTTGGGGACAGGCCGCCGGCTACACCTTC.

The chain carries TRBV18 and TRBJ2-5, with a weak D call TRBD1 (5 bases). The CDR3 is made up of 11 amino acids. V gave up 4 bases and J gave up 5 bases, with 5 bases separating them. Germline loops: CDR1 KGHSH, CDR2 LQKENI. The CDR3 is CASSQGETQYF. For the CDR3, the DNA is TGTGCCAGCTCACAGGGGGAGACCCAGTACTTC.

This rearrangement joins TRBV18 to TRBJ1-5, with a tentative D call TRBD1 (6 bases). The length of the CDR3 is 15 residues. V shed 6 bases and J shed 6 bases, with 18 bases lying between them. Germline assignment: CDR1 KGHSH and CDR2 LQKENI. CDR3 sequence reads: CASSLLQGGGQPQHF. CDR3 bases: TGTGCCAGCTCCCTACTACAGGGAGGGGGTCAGCCCCAGCATTTT.

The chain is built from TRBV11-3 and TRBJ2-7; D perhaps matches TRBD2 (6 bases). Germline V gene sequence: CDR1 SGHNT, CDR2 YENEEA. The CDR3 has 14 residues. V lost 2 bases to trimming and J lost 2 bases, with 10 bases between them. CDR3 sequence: CASSLITGAYEQYF. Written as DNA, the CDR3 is TGTGCCAGCAGCTTAATTACGGGAGCCTACGAGCAGTACTTC.

DNA for the CDR3: TGTGCCAGCAGCCGGGGGGGAACGGACTTTGAAGCTTTCTTT. Its translation is CASSRGGTDFEAFF. This chain uses TRBV4-2 with TRBJ1-1; a weak D match, TRBD1 (5 bases). The CDR3 spans 14 residues. CDR1 and CDR2 (germline): LGHNA, YNFKEQ. The ends were cut back, 4 bases at V and 7 bases at J, with 16 bases in the middle.

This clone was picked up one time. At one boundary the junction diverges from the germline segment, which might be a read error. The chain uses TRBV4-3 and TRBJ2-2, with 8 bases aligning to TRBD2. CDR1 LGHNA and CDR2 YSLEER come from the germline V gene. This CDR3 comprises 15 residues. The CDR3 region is CASSQDFGRAGELFF. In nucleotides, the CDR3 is TGCGCCAGCAGTCAAGATTTCGGGAGGGCCGGGGAGCTGTTTTTT.

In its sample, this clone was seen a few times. CDR3: CAWTLGVAEAFF. The CDR3 bases are TGTGCCTGGACCCTGGGAGTCGCTGAAGCTTTCTTT. The gene calls are TRBV30 and TRBJ1-1, with no clear D. CDR3 length: 12 amino acids. CDR1 is GTSNPN and CDR2 is SVGIG in the germline V gene (reference sequence). V was trimmed by 4 bases and J by 6 bases, leaving 12 bases between them.

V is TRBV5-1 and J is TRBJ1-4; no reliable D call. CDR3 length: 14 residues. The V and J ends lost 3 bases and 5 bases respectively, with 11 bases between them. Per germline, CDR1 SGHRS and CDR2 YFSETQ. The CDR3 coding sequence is TGCGCCAGCAGCTCCGGGAATGTAAATGAAAAACTGTTTTTT. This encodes CASSSGNVNEKLFF.

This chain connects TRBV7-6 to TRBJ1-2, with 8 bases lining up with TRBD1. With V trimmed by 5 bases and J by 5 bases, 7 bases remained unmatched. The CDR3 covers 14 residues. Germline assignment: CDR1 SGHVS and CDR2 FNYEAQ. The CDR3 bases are TGTGCCAGCAGCGCTATGACAGGGGAGTATGGCTACACCTTC. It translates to CASSAMTGEYGYTF.

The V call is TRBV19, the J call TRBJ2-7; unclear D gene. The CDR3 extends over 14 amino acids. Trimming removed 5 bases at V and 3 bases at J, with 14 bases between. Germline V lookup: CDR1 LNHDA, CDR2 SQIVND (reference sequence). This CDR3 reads CASSFDFLSYEQYF. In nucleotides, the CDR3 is TGTGCCAGTAGTTTCGATTTCCTGAGCTACGAGCAGTACTTC.

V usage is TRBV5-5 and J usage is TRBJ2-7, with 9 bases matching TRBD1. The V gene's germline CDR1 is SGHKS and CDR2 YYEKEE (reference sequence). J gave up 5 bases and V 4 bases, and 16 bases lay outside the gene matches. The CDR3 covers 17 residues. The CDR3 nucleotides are TGTGCCAGCAGCCCCTTACTAGGACAGGGGACGATGCACGAGCAGTACTTC. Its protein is CASSPLLGQGTMHEQYF.